This TCR beta chain was sequenced in a study of radiotherapy plus CTLA-4 blockade in lung cancer. Profiling relied on immunoSEQ multiplex PCR, and the TCRdb table lists in-frame clones only, not all of them. The sample contains around 44,000 clones, 86% of which appear only once. This clone was detected once. Material: peripheral blood, obtained from a patient treated with radiotherapy plus ipilimumab. The receptor comes from a human donor with non-small cell lung cancer that progressed on radiotherapy plus ipilimumab. Some clones in this sample may be carry-over from other donors' samples.

CDR3 protein: CATRRGNSYGYTF. The CDR3 DNA reads TGTGCCACCCGCCGGGGGAACTCCTATGGCTACACCTTC. The V call is TRBV2, the J call TRBJ1-2; TRBD1 is a possible D gene (5 bases). CDR1 and CDR2 from the germline V gene are SNHLY and FYNNEI. The CDR3 runs to 13 residues. V was pared by 10 bases and J by 4 bases, with 16 bases between.